This T cell receptor (beta chain) was sequenced for a study of shared clonotypes between healthy human individuals. Sequenced by immunoSEQ multiplex PCR; TCRdb stores in-frame clones only, minus some. The sample holds about 980,000 clones; 70% to 85% are singletons and the top ten take over 1.3%. CDR3 length: 14 amino acids. V was cut by 5 bases and J by 2 bases, with 12 bases left in between. The germline V gene encodes CDR1 SGHVS and CDR2 FQNEAQ. The receptor's source is a man aged 18 to 29 in good health. Sequenced material: memory CD4+ T cells sorted from blood. The subset here: CD45RA-negative fraction. The chain joins TRBV7-8 to TRBJ2-5, with D maybe TRBD2 (5 bases). In DNA form, the CDR3 reads TGTGCCAGCAGCGTAAGGAGACTACAAGAGACCCAGTACTTC. This encodes CASSVRRLQETQYF.